Below, 10 T cell receptor beta chains from the same sample are listed, as sequenced in a study of CD8+ T cells in alopecia areata. Reverse transcribed after extraction, RNA yielded cDNA as the sequencing template. Data came from immunoSEQ multiplex PCR; TCRdb stores just in-frame clones and leaves some out. The sample includes over 90,000 clones, roughly half of them seen just once. Material: CD4+ T cells sorted from blood. Receptors were obtained from a human donor in good health.

This clone showed up just a few times. This rearrangement joins TRBV5-1 to TRBJ2-3; D is ambiguous. Germline V lookup: CDR1 SGHRS, CDR2 YFSETQ. The V end lost 1 base, the J end lost 6 bases, and 6 bases lay between the germline ends. CDR3 size: 12 residues. The CDR3 loop reads CASSLQGDTQYF. CDR3 bases: TGCGCCAGCAGCTTGCAAGGGGATACGCAGTATTTT.

V usage is TRBV29-1 and J usage is TRBJ1-2, with a tentative D call TRBD1 (6 bases). The CDR3 extends over 14 amino acids. Germline CDR1 reads SQVTM; CDR2 reads ANQGSEA. V shed 3 bases and J shed 3 bases, with 14 bases lying between them. This chain's CDR3 is CSVEGGGSYYGYTF. Written as DNA, the CDR3 is TGCAGCGTTGAGGGTGGGGGCTCGTACTATGGCTACACCTTC.

The chain couples TRBV25-1 to TRBJ1-1, with no clear D. Germline loops: CDR1 MGHDK, CDR2 SYGVNS. V lost 4 bases and J lost 0, with 6 bases in between. The CDR3 length is 13 residues. CDR3 sequence reads: CASSGLLNTEAFF. The CDR3 DNA reads TGTGCCAGCAGTGGGCTGTTGAACACTGAAGCTTTCTTT.

The chain links TRBV29-1 to TRBJ1-1; D is undetermined. CDR1 and CDR2 (germline): SQVTM, ANQGSEA. CDR3 length equals 12 residues. Trimming cost V 3 bases and J 1 base, with 6 bases left between them. CDR3 in amino acids: CSVDPANTEAFF. The CDR3, as DNA: TGCAGCGTTGACCCGGCGAACACTGAAGCTTTCTTT.

V gene TRBV10-3 combines with J gene TRBJ2-5, with 10 bases fitting TRBD2. This CDR3 is built from 16 residues. With 6 bases clipped from V and 4 bases from J, the junction kept 11 bases outside the gene matches. Germline lookup yields CDR1 ENHRY and CDR2 SYGVKD. The DNA for the CDR3 is TGTGCCATCAGCGTGGGGGCTAGCGGGGGTACAGAGACCCAGTACTTC. It codes for CAISVGASGGTETQYF.

V usage is TRBV29-1 and J usage is TRBJ2-2, with a weak D call TRBD1 (7 bases). CDR1 is SQVTM and CDR2 is ANQGSEA in the germline V gene. CDR3 size: 16 residues. Between the trimmed V and J ends, which lost 3 bases and 0 bases, there was a span of 14 bases. CDR3 in amino acids: CSVDRGGGANTGELFF. The DNA for the CDR3 is TGCAGCGTTGATCGCGGAGGGGGCGCGAACACCGGGGAGCTGTTTTTT.

This clone was counted many times. The CDR3 bases are TGCGCCAGCAGCCTCACCTCCGCGGAAGGATATTCACCCCTCCACTTT. Translating gives CASSLTSAEGYSPLHF. The chain links TRBV5-1 to TRBJ1-6; D unresolved. The CDR3 length is 16 residues. The germline CDR1 and CDR2 sequences are SGHRS and YFSETQ. Trimming took 4 bases from V and 8 from J, leaving 19 bases between them.

The CDR3 DNA sequence: TGTGCCAGCAGCCCCCGGGCCCTAACTTATTTTGGGGCCAACGTCCTGACTTTC. This encodes CASSPRALTYFGANVLTF. This rearrangement joins TRBV7-2 to TRBJ2-6; no reliable D call. V dropped 5 bases and J dropped 3 bases, with 20 bases sitting between them. Germline assignment: CDR1 SGHTA and CDR2 FQGNSA. The CDR3 consists of 18 residues.

The V gene is TRBV15, the J gene TRBJ1-3; a possible D gene is TRBD1 (5 bases). The CDR3 length is 16 residues. Looked up from germline, CDR1 is LNHNV and CDR2 is YYDKDF (reference sequence). The ends were cut back, 0 bases at V and 2 bases at J, with 11 bases in the middle. CDR3 in amino acids: CATSRDRVVTGNTIYF. Here the CDR3 DNA reads TGTGCCACCAGCAGAGACAGGGTCGTCACTGGAAACACCATATATTTT. The full variable domain, in which reference TRBV15 and TRBJ1-3 provide the parts outside the CDR3, is DAMVIQNPRYQVTQFGKPVTLSCSQTLNHNVMYWYQQKSSQAPKLLFHYYDKDFNNEADTPDNFQSRRPNTSFCFLDIRSPGLGDTAMYLCATSRDRVVTGNTIYFGEGSWLTVV.

This clone showed up just a few times. The chain uses TRBV25-1 and TRBJ2-7; no reliable D call. Between the trimmed V and J ends, which lost 5 bases and 7 bases, there was a span of 15 bases. Germline V gives CDR1 MGHDK, CDR2 SYGVNS. This CDR3 is 13 amino acids long. This chain's CDR3 is CASSRPGLEEQYF. CDR3 bases: TGTGCCAGCAGTCGCCCAGGCTTGGAGGAGCAGTACTTC.